These 18 T cell receptor beta chains originate from one sample sequenced in a study of blood T cell repertoires in COVID-19. The protocol was immunoSEQ multiplex PCR, while the TCRdb copy is restricted to in-frame clones and leaves out a portion. The sample has roughly 250,000 clones; approximately 90% are singletons. The sequenced sample consisted of PBMCs or T cells enriched from blood (not recorded which). Receptor source: a woman aged 25 to 39 with acute COVID-19.

CDR3 nucleotides: TGTGCCAGCAGTTACTCGTTAGCGGGGGCTGGGAATGAGCAGTTCTTC. Translated: CASSYSLAGAGNEQFF. The chain carries TRBV6-5 and TRBJ2-1, with 9 bases aligning to TRBD2. CDR3 length: 16 residues. Germline assignment: CDR1 MNHEY and CDR2 SVGAGI. Unmatched junction bases numbered 7, after V lost 0 bases and J lost 7 bases.

A few counts support this clone. The genes are TRBV7-8 and TRBJ1-5; the match to TRBD1 covers 7 bases. The J segment lost 5 bases and the V segment lost 0 bases, leaving 1 base of the junction unmatched. Germline assignment: CDR1 SGHVS and CDR2 FQNEAQ. The CDR3 runs to 14 residues. Here the CDR3 DNA reads TGTGCCAGCAGCTTAGCCAGGGGGTATCAGCCCCAGCATTTT. Translation: CASSLARGYQPQHF. Combining the CDR3 with reference TRBV7-8 and TRBJ1-5 gives the whole variable domain GAGVSQSPRYKVAKRGQDVALRCDPISGHVSLFWYQQALGQGPEFLTYFQNEAQLDKSGLPSDRFFAERPEGSVSTLKIQRTQQEDSAVYLCASSLARGYQPQHFGDGTRLSIL.

A few counts support this clone. V usage is TRBV12-3 or TRBV12-4 and J usage is TRBJ1-2; no reliable D call. The CDR3 totals 13 residues. The germline V and J ends were trimmed by 4 bases and 5 bases, with 11 bases remaining between them. The CDR3 region is CASSSPGEYGYTF. CDR3 DNA: TGTGCCAGCAGTTCACCGGGAGAGTATGGCTACACCTTC.

The chain uses TRBV4-3 and TRBJ2-1; D is unclear. With 1 base removed from V and 7 bases from J, the gap between germline ends came to 5 bases. Germline CDR1 LGHNA, CDR2 YSLEER. The CDR3 totals 12 residues. CDR3 sequence (DNA): TGCGCCAGCAGCCAAGTAGAGAATGAGCAGTTCTTC. Encoded protein: CASSQVENEQFF.

The chain links TRBV5-1 to TRBJ1-1; tentative D call: TRBD1 (6 bases). Trimming removed 5 bases from V and 8 bases from J, with 16 bases in between. The CDR3 consists of 13 residues. CDR1 is SGHRS, CDR2 YFSETQ, per germline. CDR3 bases: TGCGCCAGCAGGACCCAAACCGGGACAGAAGCTTTCTTT. This encodes CASRTQTGTEAFF.

This CDR3 reads CASSTGTANYGYTF. CDR3 in DNA: TGCGCCAGCAGTACCGGGACAGCGAACTATGGCTACACCTTC. This chain uses TRBV10-1 with TRBJ1-2; 7 nucleotides align to TRBD1. Germline values: CDR1 WNHNN, CDR2 SYGVQD (reference sequence). CDR3 length equals 14 residues. V shed 5 bases and J 2 bases; nucleotides not matched to a gene: 5.

The chain recombines TRBV4-1 with TRBJ2-1; 7 bases fit TRBD2. V lost 1 base and J lost 10; bases outside the gene matches: 10. Germline lookup yields CDR1 MGHRA and CDR2 YSYEKL. The CDR3 extends over 15 amino acids. The CDR3 DNA reads TGCGCCAGCAGCCAAGTCCGGGACTACGAGGGAGAGCAGTTCTTC. This sequence encodes CASSQVRDYEGEQFF.

This rearrangement joins TRBV7-9 to TRBJ1-5; D is possibly TRBD1 (5 bases). V lost 2 bases and J 5 bases, leaving 7 bases between the germline ends. The CDR3 runs to 13 residues. CDR1 is SEHNR and CDR2 is FQNEAQ in the germline V gene (reference sequence). The DNA of the CDR3 is TGTGCCAGCAGCTTAATAGGGGATCAGCCCCAGCATTTT. Protein sequence: CASSLIGDQPQHF.

The V gene is TRBV3-1 (or the pseudogene TRBV3-2), the J gene TRBJ2-7, with a weak D call TRBD2 (7 bases). The germline V gene has CDR1 LGHDT and CDR2 YNNKEL (reference sequence). This CDR3 contains 13 residues. V lost 8 bases to trimming and J lost 6 bases, with 17 bases between them. CDR3 region: CASRGGAWGEQYF. DNA of the CDR3: TGTGCCAGCCGTGGGGGGGCCTGGGGCGAGCAGTACTTC.

The chain employs TRBV19 and TRBJ1-1; perhaps TRBD1 as D (5 bases). Germline V gives CDR1 LNHDA, CDR2 SQIVND (reference sequence). The CDR3 is 16 amino acids. The V end was cut by 2 bases, the J end by 1 base, with 14 bases between. CDR3 nucleotide sequence: TGTGCCAGTAGTATATGGGGGGATTCTTCGAACACTGAAGCTTTCTTT. Translated, it gives CASSIWGDSSNTEAFF.

A few counts support this clone. The chain carries TRBV5-1 and TRBJ1-1; 8 bases fit TRBD1. The CDR3 has 17 amino acids. Germline V gives CDR1 SGHRS, CDR2 YFSETQ. Unmatched junction bases numbered 13, after V lost 4 bases and J lost 2 bases. CDR3 amino acids: CASSQRPGTGPNTEAFF. CDR3 bases: TGCGCCAGCAGCCAGCGTCCCGGGACAGGACCCAACACTGAAGCTTTCTTT.

The table lists this clone with a count of one. The chain combines TRBV5-4 with TRBJ2-5, with 9 bases fitting TRBD2. The CDR3 length is 17 residues. V was clipped by 4 bases and J by 2 bases; unmatched bases: 12. Per germline, CDR1 SGHNT and CDR2 YYREEE (reference sequence). The CDR3 loop reads CASSDTGVRGGQETQYF. The DNA of the CDR3 is TGTGCCAGCAGCGACACGGGGGTGCGGGGGGGACAAGAGACCCAGTACTTC.

To note about this clone: At the DNA level, this CDR3 is encoded by other sequences in the same sample as well. J is TRBJ1-5 and V is TRBV7-9; no definite D call. V lost 3 bases and J lost 7, with 10 bases in between. Germline V gene sequence: CDR1 SEHNR, CDR2 FQNEAQ (reference sequence). CDR3 size: 13 residues. As DNA, the CDR3 is TGTGCCAGCAGCTTGGGGTCGGGGCAGCCCCAGCATTTT. Amino acids: CASSLGSGQPQHF. The full variable domain, completed using reference TRBV7-9 and TRBJ1-5, is DTGVSQNPRHKITKRGQNVTFRCDPISEHNRLYWYRQTLGQGPEFLTYFQNEAQLEKSRLLSDRFSAERPKGSFSTLEIQRTEQGDSAMYLCASSLGSGQPQHFGDGTRLSIL.

The chain combines TRBV2 with TRBJ1-1; D might be TRBD1 (5 bases). CDR1 and CDR2 from the germline V gene are SNHLY and FYNNEI. This CDR3 spans 14 amino acids. V was clipped by 2 bases and J by 1 base, with 8 bases between them. The DNA of the CDR3 is TGTGCCAGCAGTGAAACAGGTTCGAACACTGAAGCTTTCTTT. This encodes CASSETGSNTEAFF.

This clone appeared once. The rearrangement uses TRBV4-3 and TRBJ1-5; tentative D call: TRBD1 (5 bases). CDR3 length equals 16 residues. Trimming removed 0 bases from V and 5 bases from J, with 14 bases in between. Per the germline V gene, CDR1 is LGHNA and CDR2 is YSLEER. In nucleotides, the CDR3 is TGCGCCAGCAGCCAAGATTCAGGGATGAGATATCAGCCCCAGCATTTT. This translates into CASSQDSGMRYQPQHF.

The chain couples TRBV27 to TRBJ2-1; 7 bases agree with TRBD2. Per germline, CDR1 MNHEY and CDR2 SMNVEV (reference sequence). The CDR3 totals 12 residues. CDR3 in amino acids: CAAGLPYNEQFF. The CDR3 coding sequence is TGTGCAGCGGGACTCCCCTACAATGAGCAGTTCTTC.

The chain combines TRBV2 with TRBJ1-1; perhaps TRBD1 as D (6 bases). Trimming removed 8 bases from V and 6 bases from J, with 22 bases in between. Germline V CDR1 and CDR2: SNHLY, FYNNEI. The CDR3 runs to 15 residues. The CDR3 DNA reads TGTGCCAGCGATAAGCCCCCAGGGGACGGGGCTGAAGCTTTCTTT. Translation: CASDKPPGDGAEAFF. Together with reference TRBV2 and TRBJ1-1, the CDR3 gives the full variable domain: EPEVTQTPSHQVTQMGQEVILRCVPISNHLYFYWYRQILGQKVEFLVSFYNNEISEKSEIFDDQFSVERPDGSNFTLKIRSTKLEDSAMYFCASDKPPGDGAEAFFGQGTRLTVV.

V usage is TRBV12-5 and J usage is TRBJ2-3; 15 bases are a match to TRBD2. The CDR3 extends over 17 amino acids. Losses at the gene ends were 5 bases for V and 2 bases for J; bases not matched to a gene: 5. Per the germline V gene, CDR1 is LGHNT and CDR2 is FRNRAP. The CDR3 region is CASGPGTSGGLTDTQYF. CDR3 DNA sequence: TGTGCTAGTGGTCCAGGGACTAGCGGGGGGCTCACAGATACGCAGTATTTT.